The TCR beta chain under discussion was sequenced for a study of a mutant IDH1 vaccine in newly diagnosed glioma. Study in general: Patients underwent eight vaccinations, which took place in weeks 1, 3, 5, 7, 11, 15, 19 and 23. Treated patients were approximately 62% male, roughly 40% female, mean age approximately 41 years. Those enrolled had earlier been treated with radiotherapy, temozolomide, or both, mostly both.

The repertoire was sequenced with immunoSEQ multiplex PCR; TCRdb's copy has only in-frame clones and lacks some. The repertoire includes tens of thousands of clones, about four fifths of them detected once, and 12% sits in the top ten. Concerning this clone itself: Antigen unknown.

General study findings and limits: Pseudoprogression showed no apparent link to changes in top peripheral T cell clonotypes.

Germline loops: CDR1 MNHEY, CDR2 SVGAGI. CDR3 length: 16 amino acids. V was clipped by 4 bases and J by 5 bases, with 20 bases between them. This sample's time point: week 5, during vaccination. Alongside topical imiquimod, each dose of vaccine comprised 300 ug of mutant IDH1 20-mer peptide. V is TRBV6-5 and J is TRBJ1-2, with D possibly being TRBD1 (6 bases). The clonotype was recovered from a man between 50 and 59 years old with glioma. Specimen: PBMCs, collected from a glioma patient whose treatment included an IDH1 peptide vaccine. CDR3 amino acids: CASSSLILGQRYGYTF. CDR3 in DNA: TGTGCCAGCAGTTCCCTGATCCTAGGACAGCGGTATGGCTACACCTTC.